The next 16 T cell receptor beta chains were all read from a single sample in a study of OX40 agonist ivuxolimab in advanced cancers. Here immunoSEQ multiplex PCR was the method, and the copy in TCRdb shows in-frame clones only, minus some. The repertoire holds 75,000 to 95,000 clones, with 85% to 95% as singletons. Source: CD4+ or CD8+ T cells sorted from blood, taken in a trial of the OX40 agonist ivuxolimab. The receptor source for this set is an adult with an advanced solid tumor such as melanoma, head and neck, liver or kidney cancer.

The chain joins TRBV4-3 to TRBJ2-1; D gene unclear. The CDR3 loop spans 12 amino acids. Germline loops: CDR1 LGHNA, CDR2 YSLEER. The ends were cut back, 3 bases at V and 7 bases at J, with 7 bases in the middle. This CDR3 reads CASSQFGNEQFF. The CDR3 DNA follows: TGCGCCAGCAGCCAGTTTGGAAATGAGCAGTTCTTC.

The chain links TRBV13 to TRBJ2-1, with 12 bases identical to TRBD2. The CDR3 totals 14 residues. V gave up 6 bases and J gave up 9 bases; unmatched junction bases: 6. Germline values: CDR1 PRHDT, CDR2 FYEKMQ (reference sequence). CDR3 sequence reads: CASRTTSGRSEQFF. CDR3 sequence (DNA): TGTGCCAGCAGGACCACTAGCGGGAGGTCTGAGCAGTTCTTC.

This chain's CDR3 is CASSLGPYGYTF. CDR3 nucleotides: TGTGCCAGCAGCTTGGGCCCCTATGGCTACACCTTC. The chain combines TRBV11-2 with TRBJ1-2, with D uncertain. The V and J ends lost 3 bases and 4 bases respectively, with 6 bases between them. CDR3 length equals 12 residues. From germline, CDR1 is SGHAT and CDR2 FQNNGV.

In its sample, this clone was seen once. V is TRBV5-5 and J is TRBJ2-7; 7 bases map to TRBD1. The CDR3 totals 16 residues. V lost 0 bases to trimming and J lost 3 bases; unmatched junction nucleotides: 9. Germline V CDR1 and CDR2: SGHKS, YYEKEE (reference sequence). DNA of the CDR3: TGTGCCAGCAGCTTGGTGGCAGGGGGTACAGTCTACGAGCAGTACTTC. It is translated as CASSLVAGGTVYEQYF. Full variable domain (outside the CDR3, taken from reference TRBV5-5 and TRBJ2-7): DAGVTQSPTHLIKTRGQQVTLRCSPISGHKSVSWYQQVLGQGPQFIFQYYEKEERGRGNFPDRFSARQFPNYSSELNVNALLLGDSALYLCASSLVAGGTVYEQYFGPGTRLTVT.

The chain combines TRBV5-6 with TRBJ2-2; D uncertain. The CDR3 totals 13 residues. V was pared by 2 bases and J by 5 bases, with 7 bases between. Germline CDR1 reads SGHDT; CDR2 reads YYEEEE. The DNA of the CDR3 is TGTGCCAGCAGCTTAACACCAACCGGGGAGCTGTTTTTT. It yields the protein CASSLTPTGELFF.

The chain couples TRBV7-8 to TRBJ2-7, with TRBD2 identical over 8 bases. Germline lookup yields CDR1 SGHVS and CDR2 FQNEAQ. The CDR3 has 15 residues. J gave up 6 bases and V 1 base, and 8 bases lay outside the gene matches. CDR3 coding DNA: TGTGCCAGCAGCTTAGATGCGGGGGGATCCCGCGAGCAGTACTTC. Amino acid sequence: CASSLDAGGSREQYF.

The chain is built from TRBV9 and TRBJ1-2; tentative D call: TRBD1 (6 bases). The germline V gene encodes CDR1 SGDLS and CDR2 YYNGEE. V dropped 4 bases and J dropped 2 bases, with 21 bases sitting between them. The length of the CDR3 is 17 residues. The CDR3 region is CASSPPHPDSPNYGYTF. CDR3 DNA: TGTGCCAGCAGCCCACCCCATCCGGACAGCCCGAACTATGGCTACACCTTC.

In its sample, this clone was seen once. The chain carries TRBV5-4 and TRBJ2-1; perhaps D is TRBD1 or TRBD2 (5 bases each). CDR1 and CDR2 (germline): SGHNT, YYREEE (reference sequence). The CDR3 is 14 residues long. V shed 3 bases and J shed 5 bases, with 12 bases lying between them. DNA for the CDR3: TGTGCCAGCAGCTCTCAAGGGGACCACAATGAGCAGTTCTTC. As protein: CASSSQGDHNEQFF.

This sequence joins TRBV6-5 and TRBJ1-5; 7 nucleotides match TRBD1. The CDR3 consists of 14 residues. Germline V gives CDR1 MNHEY, CDR2 SVGAGI. The ends lost 5 bases at V and 7 bases at J; junction bases unmatched: 8. The CDR3 loop reads CASSHREGAQPQHF. CDR3 DNA sequence: TGTGCCAGCAGTCATCGCGAGGGGGCGCAGCCCCAGCATTTT.

This chain joins TRBV2 and TRBJ2-5, with 7 bases matching TRBD2. V dropped 10 bases and J dropped 5; count of bases not matched to a gene: 13. The CDR3 consists of 14 residues. Looked up from germline, CDR1 is SNHLY and CDR2 is FYNNEI. CDR3 nucleotide sequence: TGTGCCACCCTTAGGACCGGGGGGTGGGAGACCCAGTACTTC. Its protein is CATLRTGGWETQYF.

This chain links TRBV7-9 with TRBJ2-7; no clear D. Per the germline V gene, CDR1 is SEHNR and CDR2 is FQNEAQ (reference sequence). This CDR3 comprises 13 residues. V shed 4 bases and J shed 7 bases, with 14 bases lying between them. In DNA form, the CDR3 reads TGTGCCAGCAGCTATAGGGATCCTACGGAGCAGTACTTC. Its translation: CASSYRDPTEQYF. Full variable domain (rest looked up from reference TRBV7-9 and TRBJ2-7): DTGVSQNPRHKITKRGQNVTFRCDPISEHNRLYWYRQTLGQGPEFLTYFQNEAQLEKSRLLSDRFSAERPKGSFSTLEIQRTEQGDSAMYLCASSYRDPTEQYFGPGTRLTVT.

V is TRBV7-8 and J is TRBJ2-7, with D tentatively TRBD1 (5 bases). Trimming stripped 2 bases from V and 5 bases from J, with 16 bases between. The germline CDR1 and CDR2 sequences are SGHVS and FQNEAQ. The CDR3 totals 15 residues. The CDR3 sequence: CASSLKTGDINEQYF. CDR3 DNA: TGTGCCAGCAGCTTAAAAACAGGAGACATCAACGAGCAGTACTTC. Looking up the rest from reference TRBV7-8 and TRBJ2-7 gives the full variable domain: GAGVSQSPRYKVAKRGQDVALRCDPISGHVSLFWYQQALGQGPEFLTYFQNEAQLDKSGLPSDRFFAERPEGSVSTLKIQRTQQEDSAVYLCASSLKTGDINEQYFGPGTRLTVT.

The V gene is TRBV27, the J gene TRBJ1-2; D might be TRBD1 (5 bases). The CDR3 runs 13 residues. The V gene lost 1 base and the J gene lost 4 bases, with 7 bases spanning the gap. Per germline, CDR1 MNHEY and CDR2 SMNVEV (reference sequence). CDR3 in amino acids: CASSLWQGYGYTF. The CDR3 nucleotides are TGTGCCAGCAGTTTATGGCAGGGCTATGGCTACACCTTC.

J is TRBJ2-7 and V is TRBV6-6, with D perhaps TRBD1 (6 bases). This CDR3 contains 14 residues. Trimming pared 0 bases from V and 5 bases from J, leaving 11 bases between. Germline CDR1 is MNHNY and CDR2 is SVGAGI (reference sequence). The CDR3 region has the DNA TGTGCCAGCAGTTACTCACAGGGTAACCACGAGCAGTACTTC. Protein product: CASSYSQGNHEQYF.

This clone occurred once. The chain has TRBV4-1 and TRBJ1-4; TRBD1 might be the D (6 bases). CDR3 length: 15 amino acids. The ends were cut back, 0 bases at V and 2 bases at J, with 7 bases in the middle. Germline CDR1 reads MGHRA; CDR2 reads YSYEKL. The DNA of the CDR3 is TGCGCCAGCAGCCAAGATAGGGGGACTAATGAAAAACTGTTTTTT. The encoded protein is CASSQDRGTNEKLFF.

The V gene is TRBV11-2, the J gene TRBJ2-7; D unresolved. Per germline, CDR1 SGHAT and CDR2 FQNNGV. The CDR3 extends over 15 amino acids. V lost 0 bases and J lost 0, with 9 bases in between. In DNA, the CDR3 is TGTGCCAGCAGCTTAGAGGCGCCGAGCTCCTACGAGCAGTACTTC. It translates to CASSLEAPSSYEQYF. Full variable domain (rest looked up from reference TRBV11-2 and TRBJ2-7): EAGVAQSPRYKIIEKRQSVAFWCNPISGHATLYWYQQILGQGPKLLIQFQNNGVVDDSQLPKDRFSAERLKGVDSTLKIQPAKLEDSAVYLCASSLEAPSSYEQYFGPGTRLTVT.